The 9 T cell receptor beta chains reported below all come from one sample, sequenced in a study of a mutant IDH1 vaccine in newly diagnosed glioma. The time point here: baseline, week 1 (first vaccination visit). Treatment: pre-vaccination baseline after standard-of-care therapy. The assay was immunoSEQ multiplex PCR, and TCRdb's table has in-frame clones only and misses some. The table records about 35,000 clones, 65% to 80% of them present only once. This material consisted of peripheral blood mononuclear cells (PBMCs), taken from a glioma patient treated with radiotherapy, temozolomide or both. The receptors stem from a man over 45 with glioma. Some clones in this sample may be carry-over from other donors' samples.

The chain joins TRBV2 to TRBJ2-5; D gene unclear. The CDR3 contains 10 residues. V lost 1 base to trimming and J lost 6 bases, with 0 bases between them. CDR1 SNHLY and CDR2 FYNNEI come from the germline V gene. CDR3 region: CASSEETQYF. In DNA form, the CDR3 reads TGTGCCAGCAGTGAAGAGACCCAGTACTTC. Complete variable domain (other parts from reference TRBV2 and TRBJ2-5): EPEVTQTPSHQVTQMGQEVILRCVPISNHLYFYWYRQILGQKVEFLVSFYNNEISEKSEIFDDQFSVERPDGSNFTLKIRSTKLEDSAMYFCASSEETQYFGPGTRLLVL.

In nucleotides, the CDR3 is TGTGCCACCACCCCCCGGACAGTCGGGACCTACGAGCAGTACTTC. Translating gives CATTPRTVGTYEQYF. The chain employs TRBV28 and TRBJ2-7, with a tentative D call TRBD1 (6 bases). Per the germline V gene, CDR1 is MDHEN and CDR2 is SYDVKM. Trimming took 10 bases from V and 2 from J, leaving 21 bases between them. The CDR3 extends over 15 amino acids.

The gene calls are TRBV2 and TRBJ1-1, with 8 bases aligning to TRBD1. Germline V CDR1 and CDR2: SNHLY, FYNNEI. J lost 4 bases, V lost 4 bases, and 14 bases had no gene match. The CDR3 is 17 amino acids. The CDR3, as DNA: TGTGCCAGCAGTGGCGGACAGGGTAGGGCCAAGGGCACTGAAGCTTTCTTT. Translating it yields CASSGGQGRAKGTEAFF. The full variable domain, with the rest looked up from reference TRBV2 and TRBJ1-1, is EPEVTQTPSHQVTQMGQEVILRCVPISNHLYFYWYRQILGQKVEFLVSFYNNEISEKSEIFDDQFSVERPDGSNFTLKIRSTKLEDSAMYFCASSGGQGRAKGTEAFFGQGTRLTVV.

V usage is TRBV4-3 and J usage is TRBJ2-5; the D is unclear. Trimming removed 4 bases at V and 7 bases at J, with 16 bases between. CDR3 size: 14 residues. Per germline, CDR1 LGHNA and CDR2 YSLEER. The CDR3 coding sequence is TGCGCCAGCAGCCCGATTTTGACCTCTCGGACCCAGTACTTC. Protein: CASSPILTSRTQYF.

V gene TRBV4-3 combines with J gene TRBJ2-1; a possible D gene is TRBD2 (6 bases). Germline-derived CDR1 and CDR2 are LGHNA and YSLEER. The CDR3 consists of 16 residues. V shed 0 bases and J shed 2 bases, with 11 bases lying between them. CDR3 coding DNA: TGCGCCAGCAGCCAAGAGACGGGGGTTACCTACAATGAGCAGTTCTTC. Translated: CASSQETGVTYNEQFF.

The chain carries TRBV6-5 and TRBJ1-4; perhaps TRBD1 as D (6 bases). V was clipped by 5 bases and J by 8 bases, with 18 bases between them. The CDR3 is made up of 15 amino acids. The germline gives CDR1 MNHEY, CDR2 SVGAGI. The CDR3 spells CASSGGQIGHEKLFF. Written as DNA, the CDR3 is TGTGCCAGCAGTGGAGGACAGATTGGACACGAAAAACTGTTTTTT.

The chain combines TRBV7-2 with TRBJ1-5; 9 bases are a match to TRBD1. The CDR3 is 14 residues long. After removal of 5 bases from V and 7 bases from J, the junction contained 6 bases not matched to a gene. From germline, CDR1 is SGHTA and CDR2 FQGNSA. The CDR3 sequence is CASSTRQGGQPQHF. The CDR3, as DNA: TGTGCCAGCAGCACCCGACAGGGGGGACAGCCCCAGCATTTT.

This clone was counted a single time. The V and J genes are TRBV29-1 and TRBJ2-3; TRBD2 agrees at 8 bases. This CDR3 is built from 15 residues. The V gene's germline CDR1 is SQVTM and CDR2 ANQGSEA. V trimming: 1 base; J trimming: 6 bases; junction bases outside the gene matches: 9. CDR3 residues: CSVEGAGGPGDTQYF. The CDR3 DNA is TGCAGCGTTGAAGGGGCGGGAGGCCCGGGGGATACGCAGTATTTT.

V gene TRBV5-4 combines with J gene TRBJ2-7; D might be TRBD2 (5 bases). Germline CDR1 and CDR2: SGHNT and YYREEE (reference sequence). Trimming left V 0 bases short and J 0 bases short, with 13 bases between. The CDR3 extends over 16 amino acids. CDR3 protein: CASSLGRQKSSYEQYF. The CDR3 coding sequence is TGTGCCAGCAGCTTGGGGAGGCAGAAGAGCTCCTACGAGCAGTACTTC.